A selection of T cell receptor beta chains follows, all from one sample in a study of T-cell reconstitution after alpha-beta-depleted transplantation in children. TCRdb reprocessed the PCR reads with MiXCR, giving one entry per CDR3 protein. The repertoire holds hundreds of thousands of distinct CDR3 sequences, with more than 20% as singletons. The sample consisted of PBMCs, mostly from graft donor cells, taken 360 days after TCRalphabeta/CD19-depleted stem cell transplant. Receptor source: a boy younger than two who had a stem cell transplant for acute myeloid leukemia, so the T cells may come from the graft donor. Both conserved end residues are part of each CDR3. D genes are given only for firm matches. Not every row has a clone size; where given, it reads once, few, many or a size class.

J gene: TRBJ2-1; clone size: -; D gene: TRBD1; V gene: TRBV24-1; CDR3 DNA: TGTGCCACCAGTGAATCCGGGGACAGTGAGCAGTTCTTC; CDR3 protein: CATSESGDSEQFF
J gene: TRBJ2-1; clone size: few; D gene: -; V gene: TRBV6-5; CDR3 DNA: TGTGCCAGCAGTTACGGGCAGGGGATCAATGAGCAGTTCTTC; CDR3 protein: CASSYGQGINEQFF
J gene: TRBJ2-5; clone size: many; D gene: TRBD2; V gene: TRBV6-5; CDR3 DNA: TGTGCCAGCAGTTACCCCGATAACGTTCGGGGGGGGTACTGGCAAGAGACCCAGTACTTC; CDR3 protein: CASSYPDNVRGGYWQETQYF
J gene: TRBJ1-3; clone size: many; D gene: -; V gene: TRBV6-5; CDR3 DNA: TGTGCCAGCAGTTATGGGGGATCGGGAAACACCATATATTTT; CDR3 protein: CASSYGGSGNTIYF
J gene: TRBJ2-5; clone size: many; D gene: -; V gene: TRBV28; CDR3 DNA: TGTGCCAGCAGTCCCACCCGCTTACAGGGCGGGGAGACCCAGTACTTC; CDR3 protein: CASSPTRLQGGETQYF
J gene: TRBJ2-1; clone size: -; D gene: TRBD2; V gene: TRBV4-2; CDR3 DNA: TGTGCCAGCAGCCAAGGATGGGCTAGCGGGGGAGAAGAGCAGTTCTTC; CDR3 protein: CASSQGWASGGEEQFF
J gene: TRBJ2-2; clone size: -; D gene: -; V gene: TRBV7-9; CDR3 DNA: TGTGCCAGCAGCTTCAGGGAACGGGTGGCGAACACCGGGGAGCTGTTTTTT; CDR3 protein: CASSFRERVANTGELFF
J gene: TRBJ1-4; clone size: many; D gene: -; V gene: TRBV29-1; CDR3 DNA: TGCAGCCTCAAGGCCGGCGGGAAACTGTTTTTT; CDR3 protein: CSLKAGGKLFF
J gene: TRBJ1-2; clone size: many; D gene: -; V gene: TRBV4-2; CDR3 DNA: TGTGCCAGCAGCCAGGACTCCGAAGACTATGGCTACACCTTC; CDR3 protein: CASSQDSEDYGYTF
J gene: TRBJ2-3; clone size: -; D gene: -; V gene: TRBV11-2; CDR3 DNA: TGTGCCAGCAGAATCACTTCCAGCAGACGGCTAGCAGGGACAGATACGCAGTATTTT; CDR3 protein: CASRITSSRRLAGTDTQYF
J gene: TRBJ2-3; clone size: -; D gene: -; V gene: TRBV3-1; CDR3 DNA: TGTGCCAGCAGCCATGGCAATACGCAGTATTTT; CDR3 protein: CASSHGNTQYF
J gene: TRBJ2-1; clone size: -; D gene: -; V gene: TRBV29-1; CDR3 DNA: TGCAGCGTTGAGGAGGACCGGAGCTCCTACAATGAGCAGTTCTTC; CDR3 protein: CSVEEDRSSYNEQFF
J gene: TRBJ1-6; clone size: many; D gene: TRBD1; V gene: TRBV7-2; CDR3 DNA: TGTGCCAGCAGTCCCCCGGACAGGGATAATTCACCCCTCCACTTT; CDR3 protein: CASSPPDRDNSPLHF